This T cell receptor beta chain was retrieved from a study of beta chain features in type 1 diabetes. Expressed TCRB transcripts were sequenced after all isolated RNA was converted to cDNA. The read count averaged about 3.6 million across naive, central memory and regulatory T cell samples. Method: immunoSEQ multiplex PCR; TCRdb's copy keeps in-frame clones and lacks some. This sample carries roughly 150,000 clones, over 9% of them seen once, and the ten largest clones take less than 0.5%. For this clone: The target antigen is unknown.

Study results and limitations: A closer apparent resemblance between naive, central memory and Treg TCRB repertoires was seen in patients than in healthy donors. A moderate, significant TCRB CDR3 shortening appeared in type 1 diabetes across four CD4+ subsets.

The CDR3 length is 14 residues. Germline assignment: CDR1 MNHNS and CDR2 SASEGT. With 0 bases removed from V and 9 bases from J, the gap between germline ends came to 12 bases. The receptor comes from a man younger than 45 with type 1 diabetes. The V call is TRBV6-1, the J call TRBJ2-1; D is possibly TRBD2 (6 bases). Sequencing was done on a sample of central memory CD4+ T cells from blood. CDR3 in amino acids: CASSEALGGGEQFF. The CDR3 nucleotides are TGTGCCAGCAGTGAAGCGCTGGGGGGAGGTGAGCAGTTCTTC.